The rows below give T cell receptor beta chains drawn from one sample of a study of T cell responses to AZD1222 COVID-19 vaccine. The protocol was immunoSEQ multiplex PCR, while the TCRdb copy is restricted to in-frame clones and leaves out a portion. This sample yields 65,000 to 85,000 clones, of which about 88% are seen a single time; 11% belongs to the top ten. The sample in question was peripheral blood, obtained on day 0 of AZD1222 vaccination. The receptors originated from an adult in good health. The CDR3 runs from the conserved cysteine through the conserved F or W. Each record gives: D gene, J gene, CDR3 length, clone size, V gene, CDR3 DNA, CDR3 protein. The D gene is left open where the match is weak. Some rows have no size entry. The others give once, few or many, or a class for an expanded clone.

>TRBD1|TRBJ1-1|16|-|TRBV12-5
TGTGCTAGTGGTTTGTCCAACAGGGGCGGCCCCACTGAAGCTTTCTTT
CASGLSNRGGPTEAFF
>-|TRBJ1-5|13|-|TRBV12-3/TRBV12-4
TGTGCCAGCAGCGCTATTAGCAATCAGCCCCAGCATTTT
CASSAISNQPQHF
>-|TRBJ1-1|16|-|TRBV18
TGTGCCAGCTCACCACTTATGCTAGGGGATTACACTGAAGCTTTCTTT
CASSPLMLGDYTEAFF
>-|TRBJ2-5|18|-|TRBV21-1
TGTGCCAGCAGCGGATCCCCTCCGACTAGCGGCCACCAAGAGACCCAGTACTTC
CASSGSPPTSGHQETQYF
>-|TRBJ1-1|11|-|TRBV29-1
TGCAGCGTTCTCCCCGACACTGAAGCTTTCTTT
CSVLPDTEAFF
>TRBD1|TRBJ1-5|15|-|TRBV7-8
TGTGCCAGCAGCTCGCTACAGGGGTTTGGTCAGCCCCAGCATTTT
CASSSLQGFGQPQHF
>-|TRBJ2-2|12|-|TRBV3-1/TRBV3-2
TGTGCCAGCAGCCACCACACCGGGGAGCTGTTTTTT
CASSHHTGELFF
>-|TRBJ2-5|13|-|TRBV2
TGTGCCAGCACCTCGGACAGCCAAGAGACCCAGTACTTC
CASTSDSQETQYF
>-|TRBJ2-2|15|-|TRBV6-5
TGTGCCAGCAGCGGACTGGGAGGAGGGGCCGGGGAGCTGTTTTTT
CASSGLGGGAGELFF
>-|TRBJ2-1|16|-|TRBV24-1
TGTGCCACCAGTGATTCGGGCGGGACAGTCTACAATGAGCAGTTCTTC
CATSDSGGTVYNEQFF
>-|TRBJ2-3|14|-|TRBV6-5
TGTGCCAGCAATCCTGAGGCTTTAACAGATACGCAGTATTTT
CASNPEALTDTQYF
>TRBD1|TRBJ2-3|14|-|TRBV24-1
TGTGCCACCAGTGGGACAGGGCTGAGAGATACGCAGTATTTT
CATSGTGLRDTQYF
>TRBD2|TRBJ2-7|16|-|TRBV5-5
TGTGCCAGCAGACGACTAGCGGGAGGGCCTAGGTACGAGCAGTACTTC
CASRRLAGGPRYEQYF
>TRBD1|TRBJ1-3|15|-|TRBV27
TGTGCCAGCAGCCGGACAGGGTCGCAGGGAAACACCATATATTTT
CASSRTGSQGNTIYF
>TRBD1|TRBJ1-6|13|-|TRBV29-1
TGCAGCGTTGTAACAGGGGGCAATTCACCCCTCCACTTT
CSVVTGGNSPLHF
>-|TRBJ2-5|14|-|TRBV11-2
TGTGCCAGCAGCGGTGGATCGTCCTGGGAGACCCAGTACTTC
CASSGGSSWETQYF
>TRBD1|TRBJ1-2|16|-|TRBV6-5
TGTGCCAGCAGTTACAAGGTCACCGGGACAGGGCTTGGCTACACCTTC
CASSYKVTGTGLGYTF
>-|TRBJ1-6|14|once|TRBV19
TGTGCCAGTTCGAACAGCTCCTATAATTCACCCCTCCACTTT
CASSNSSYNSPLHF
>-|TRBJ2-5|11|-|TRBV27
TGTGCCAGCAGTCGAATGGGGACCCAGTACTTC
CASSRMGTQYF
>-|TRBJ1-2|13|-|TRBV12-3/TRBV12-4
TGTGCCAGCAGTTTTGGGTCTACCTATGGCTACACCTTC
CASSFGSTYGYTF
>-|TRBJ1-6|17|-|TRBV3-1/TRBV3-2
TGTGCCAGCAGCCAAGATCTCCTGAGGGGTCGGCGCTCACCCCTCCACTTT
CASSQDLLRGRRSPLHF
>TRBD1|TRBJ1-5|17|few|TRBV28
TGTGCCAGCAGCCTTTCGTCGGGACAGGGGATGGGCCAGCCCCAGCATTTT
CASSLSSGQGMGQPQHF
>-|TRBJ1-2|8|-|TRBV28
TGTGCCAGCAGTGGCTACACCTTC
CASSGYTF
>-|TRBJ1-2|14|-|TRBV28
TGTGCCAGCAGCCCCGGACAGAGGACCGATGGCTACACCTTC
CASSPGQRTDGYTF
>-|TRBJ1-1|13|-|TRBV28
TGTGCCAGCAGTCGGGGAATGAACACTGAAGCTTTCTTT
CASSRGMNTEAFF
>TRBD1|TRBJ1-1|16|once|TRBV28
TGTGCCAGCAGTTTGATCGCCGGGACAGTGAACACTGAAGCTTTCTTT
CASSLIAGTVNTEAFF
>TRBD1|TRBJ1-1|14|-|TRBV6-5
TGTGCCAGCAATCGACAGGGGGCTCGAGCTGAAGCTTTCTTT
CASNRQGARAEAFF